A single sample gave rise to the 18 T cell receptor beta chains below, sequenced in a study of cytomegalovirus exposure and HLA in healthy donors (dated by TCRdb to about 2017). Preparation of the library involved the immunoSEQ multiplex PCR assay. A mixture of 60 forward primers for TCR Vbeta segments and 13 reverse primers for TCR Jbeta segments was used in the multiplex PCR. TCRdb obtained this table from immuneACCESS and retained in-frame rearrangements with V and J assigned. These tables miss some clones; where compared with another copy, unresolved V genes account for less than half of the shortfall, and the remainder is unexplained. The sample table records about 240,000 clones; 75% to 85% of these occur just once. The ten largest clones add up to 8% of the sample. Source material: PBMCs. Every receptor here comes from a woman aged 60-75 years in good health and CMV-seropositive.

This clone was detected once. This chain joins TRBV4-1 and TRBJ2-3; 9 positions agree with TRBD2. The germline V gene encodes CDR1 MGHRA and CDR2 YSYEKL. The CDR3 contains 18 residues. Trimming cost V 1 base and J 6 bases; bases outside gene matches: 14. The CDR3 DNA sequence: TGCGCCAGCAGCCAAGGAAATAGCAGGGCGGGAGGGGGGGATACGCAGTATTTT. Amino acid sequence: CASSQGNSRAGGGDTQYF.

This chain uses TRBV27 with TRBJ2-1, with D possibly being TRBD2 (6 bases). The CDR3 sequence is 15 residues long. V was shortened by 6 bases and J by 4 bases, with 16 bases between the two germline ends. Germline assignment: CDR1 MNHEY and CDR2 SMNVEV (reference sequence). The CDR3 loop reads CASRDGTGRYNEQFF. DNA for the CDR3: TGTGCCAGCAGGGACGGGACTGGAAGATACAATGAGCAGTTCTTC.

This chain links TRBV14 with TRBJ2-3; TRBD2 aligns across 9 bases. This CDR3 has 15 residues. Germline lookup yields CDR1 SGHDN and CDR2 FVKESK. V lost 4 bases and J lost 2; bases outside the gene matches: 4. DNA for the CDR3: TGTGCCAGCAGCCCGACTAGCGGCCCCACAGATACGCAGTATTTT. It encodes CASSPTSGPTDTQYF.

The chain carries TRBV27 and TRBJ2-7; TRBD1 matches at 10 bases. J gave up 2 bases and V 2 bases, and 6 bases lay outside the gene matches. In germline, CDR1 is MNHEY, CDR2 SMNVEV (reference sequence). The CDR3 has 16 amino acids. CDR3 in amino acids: CASSLADRGRPYEQYF. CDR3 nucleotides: TGTGCCAGCAGTTTAGCAGACAGGGGGCGCCCCTACGAGCAGTACTTC.

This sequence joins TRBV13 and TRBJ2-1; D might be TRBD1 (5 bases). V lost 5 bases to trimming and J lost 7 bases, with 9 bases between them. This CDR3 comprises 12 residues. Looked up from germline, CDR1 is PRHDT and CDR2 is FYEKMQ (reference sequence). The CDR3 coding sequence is TGTGCCAGCAGCGCGACAGAGAATGAGCAGTTCTTC. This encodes CASSATENEQFF.

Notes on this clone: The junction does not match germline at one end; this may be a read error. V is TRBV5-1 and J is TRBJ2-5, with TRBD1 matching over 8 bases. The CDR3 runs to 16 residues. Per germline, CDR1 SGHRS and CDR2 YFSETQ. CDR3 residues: CASSLLTGEGGEAQYF. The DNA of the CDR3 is TGCGCCAGCAGCTTGTTGACAGGGGAAGGGGGAGAGGCCCAGTACTTC.

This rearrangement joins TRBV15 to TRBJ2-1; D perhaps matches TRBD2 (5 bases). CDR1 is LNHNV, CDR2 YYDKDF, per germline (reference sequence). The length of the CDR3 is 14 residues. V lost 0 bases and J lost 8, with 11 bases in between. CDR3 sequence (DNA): TGTGCCACCAGCAGAGATATCGGGGAACATGAGCAGTTCTTC. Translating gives CATSRDIGEHEQFF.

CDR3 region: CASSPTVIAYGYTF. The DNA for the CDR3 is TGTGCCAGCAGCCCGACAGTAATAGCCTATGGCTACACCTTC. The gene calls are TRBV9 and TRBJ1-2; D may be TRBD1 (5 bases). Trimming pared 4 bases from V and 4 bases from J, leaving 14 bases between. The V gene's germline CDR1 is SGDLS and CDR2 YYNGEE. The CDR3 sequence is 14 residues long.

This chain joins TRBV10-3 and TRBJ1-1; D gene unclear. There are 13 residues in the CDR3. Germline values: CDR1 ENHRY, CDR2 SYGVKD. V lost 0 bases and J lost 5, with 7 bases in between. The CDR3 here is CAISESQVTEAFF. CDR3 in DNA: TGTGCCATCAGTGAGTCTCAGGTGACTGAAGCTTTCTTT.

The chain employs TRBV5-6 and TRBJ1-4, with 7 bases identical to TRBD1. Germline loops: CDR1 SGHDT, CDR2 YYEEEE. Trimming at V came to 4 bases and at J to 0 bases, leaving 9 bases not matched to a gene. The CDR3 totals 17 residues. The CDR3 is CASSRRDSSATNEKLFF. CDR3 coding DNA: TGTGCCAGCAGCCGTAGGGACAGTTCAGCAACTAATGAAAAACTGTTTTTT.

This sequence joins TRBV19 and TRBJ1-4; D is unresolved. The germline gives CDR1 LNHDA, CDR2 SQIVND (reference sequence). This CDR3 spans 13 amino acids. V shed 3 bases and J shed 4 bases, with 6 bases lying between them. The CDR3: CASSIRGNEKLFF. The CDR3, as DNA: TGTGCCAGTAGTATCCGGGGTAATGAAAAACTGTTTTTT.

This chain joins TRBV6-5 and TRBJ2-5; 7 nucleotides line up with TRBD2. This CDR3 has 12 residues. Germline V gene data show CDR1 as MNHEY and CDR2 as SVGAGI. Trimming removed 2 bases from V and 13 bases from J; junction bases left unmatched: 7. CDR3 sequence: CASSYQGRERYF. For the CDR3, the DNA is TGTGCCAGCAGTTACCAAGGGAGGGAGCGGTACTTC.

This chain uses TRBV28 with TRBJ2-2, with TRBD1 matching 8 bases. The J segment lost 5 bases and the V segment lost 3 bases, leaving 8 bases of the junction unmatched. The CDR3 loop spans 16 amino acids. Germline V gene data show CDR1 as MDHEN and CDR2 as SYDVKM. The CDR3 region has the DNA TGTGCCAGCAGTTTCAGGGGGCCGCGAACTACCGGGGAGCTGTTTTTT. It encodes CASSFRGPRTTGELFF. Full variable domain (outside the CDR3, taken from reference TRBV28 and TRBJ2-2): DVKVTQSSRYLVKRTGEKVFLECVQDMDHENMFWYRQDPGLGLRLIYFSYDVKMKEKGDIPEGYSVSREKKERFSLILESASTNQTSMYLCASSFRGPRTTGELFFGEGSRLTVL.

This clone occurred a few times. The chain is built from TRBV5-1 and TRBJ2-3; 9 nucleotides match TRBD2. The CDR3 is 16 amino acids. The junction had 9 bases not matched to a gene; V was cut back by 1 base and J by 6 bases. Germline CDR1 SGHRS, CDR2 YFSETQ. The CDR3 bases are TGCGCCAGCAGCTTGCCTAGCGGGATCTTCACCGATACGCAGTATTTT. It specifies CASSLPSGIFTDTQYF.

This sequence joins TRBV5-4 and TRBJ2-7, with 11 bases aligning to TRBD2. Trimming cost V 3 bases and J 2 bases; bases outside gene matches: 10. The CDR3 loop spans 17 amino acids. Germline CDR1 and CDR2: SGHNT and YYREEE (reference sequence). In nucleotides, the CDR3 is TGTGCCAGCAGCTCCGGGACTAGCGGCCGCCCCCCCTACGAGCAGTACTTC. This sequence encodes CASSSGTSGRPPYEQYF.

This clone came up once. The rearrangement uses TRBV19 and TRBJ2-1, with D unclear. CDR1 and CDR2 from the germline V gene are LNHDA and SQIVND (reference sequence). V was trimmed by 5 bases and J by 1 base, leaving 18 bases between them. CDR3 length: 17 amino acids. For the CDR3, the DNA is TGTGCCAGTAGTCTGGCGGCATTTGCTACTTCCTACAATGAGCAGTTCTTC. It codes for CASSLAAFATSYNEQFF.

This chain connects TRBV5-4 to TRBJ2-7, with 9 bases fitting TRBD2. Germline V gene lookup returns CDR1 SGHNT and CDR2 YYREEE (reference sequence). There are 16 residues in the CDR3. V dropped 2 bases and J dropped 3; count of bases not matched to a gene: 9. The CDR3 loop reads CASSLHSAGGSYEQYF. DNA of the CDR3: TGTGCCAGCAGCTTACATTCAGCGGGAGGAAGCTACGAGCAGTACTTC.

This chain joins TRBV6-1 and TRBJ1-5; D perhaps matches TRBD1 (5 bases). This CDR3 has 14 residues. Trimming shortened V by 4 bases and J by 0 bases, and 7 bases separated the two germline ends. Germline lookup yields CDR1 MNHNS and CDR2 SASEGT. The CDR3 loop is CASSGTTSNQPQHF. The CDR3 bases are TGTGCCAGCAGTGGGACAACTAGCAATCAGCCCCAGCATTTT.